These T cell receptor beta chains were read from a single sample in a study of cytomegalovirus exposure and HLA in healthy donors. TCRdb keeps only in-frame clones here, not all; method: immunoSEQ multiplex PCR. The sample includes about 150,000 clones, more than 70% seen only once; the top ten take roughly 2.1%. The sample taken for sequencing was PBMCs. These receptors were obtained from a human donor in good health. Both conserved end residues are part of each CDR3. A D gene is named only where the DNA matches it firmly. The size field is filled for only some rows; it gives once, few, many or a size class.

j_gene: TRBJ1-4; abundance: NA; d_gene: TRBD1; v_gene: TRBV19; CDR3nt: TGTGCCAGTAGTATAGATCCCCCGGGACAGGGGAATGAAAAACTGTTTTTT; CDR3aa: CASSIDPPGQGNEKLFF
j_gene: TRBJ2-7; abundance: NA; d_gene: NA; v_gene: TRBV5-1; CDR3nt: TGCGCCAGCAGCTTGTTGAGCTCCTACGAGCAGTACTTC; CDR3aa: CASSLLSSYEQYF
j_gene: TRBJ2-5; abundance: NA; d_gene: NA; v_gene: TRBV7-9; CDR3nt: TGTGCCAGCAGCTTACCACAACAAGAGACCCAGTACTTC; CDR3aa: CASSLPQQETQYF
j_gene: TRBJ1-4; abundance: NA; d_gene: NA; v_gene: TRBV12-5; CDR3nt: TGTGCTAGTGGTTTGGGATACCACAGGGAGGAAAAACTGTTTTTT; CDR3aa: CASGLGYHREEKLFF
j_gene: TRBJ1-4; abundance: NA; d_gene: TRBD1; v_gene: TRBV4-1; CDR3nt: TGCGCCAGCAGCCAAGGATCCCAGGGGGGTTGGGAAAAACTGTTTTTT; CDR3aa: CASSQGSQGGWEKLFF
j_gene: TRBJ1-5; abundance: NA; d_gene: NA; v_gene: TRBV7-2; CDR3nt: TGTGCCAGCAGCTTACTTAATCAGCCCCAGCATTTT; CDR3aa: CASSLLNQPQHF
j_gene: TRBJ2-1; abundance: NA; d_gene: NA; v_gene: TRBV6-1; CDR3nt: TGTGCCAGCATATGGCTCTCCTCCGTTGGCGAGCAGTTCTTC; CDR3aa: CASIWLSSVGEQFF
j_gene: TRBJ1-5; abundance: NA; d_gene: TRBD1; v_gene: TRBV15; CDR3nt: TGTGCCACCAATGACAGGGGAGGGGGCAATCAGCCCCAGCATTTT; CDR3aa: CATNDRGGGNQPQHF
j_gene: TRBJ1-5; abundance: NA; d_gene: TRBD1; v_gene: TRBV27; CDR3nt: TGTGCCAGCAGTTCCTGGACAGGGGGCTACAATCAGCCCCAGCATTTT; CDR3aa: CASSSWTGGYNQPQHF
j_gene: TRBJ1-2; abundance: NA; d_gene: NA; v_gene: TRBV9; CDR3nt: TGTGCCAGCAGCTCAAGACGGGGGTTAGTCTATGGCTACACCTTC; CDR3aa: CASSSRRGLVYGYTF
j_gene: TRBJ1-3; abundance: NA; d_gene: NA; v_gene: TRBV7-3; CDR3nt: TGTGCCAGCAGCTTATCCGCAGCTGGAAACACCATATATTTT; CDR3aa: CASSLSAAGNTIYF
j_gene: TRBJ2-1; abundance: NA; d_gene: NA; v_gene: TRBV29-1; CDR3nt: TGCAGCGTTGATTCCCGGAGGGGGGGTGTTCTATCCTACAATGAGCAGTTCTTC; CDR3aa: CSVDSRRGGVLSYNEQFF
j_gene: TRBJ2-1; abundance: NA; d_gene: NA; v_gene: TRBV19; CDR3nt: TGTGCCAGTAGTATCCCAGAGGGTGGTGAGCAGTTCTTC; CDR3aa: CASSIPEGGEQFF
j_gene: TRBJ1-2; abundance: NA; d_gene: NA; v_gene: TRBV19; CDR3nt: TGTGCCAGTACCACAGCTAACTATGGCTACACCTTC; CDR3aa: CASTTANYGYTF
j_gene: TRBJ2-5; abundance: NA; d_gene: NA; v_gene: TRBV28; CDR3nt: TGTGCCAGCACCCTACAGGGTTTGGGGGAGACCCAGTACTTC; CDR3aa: CASTLQGLGETQYF
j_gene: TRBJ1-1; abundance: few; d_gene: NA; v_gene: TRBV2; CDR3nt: TGTGCCAGCCTTACGAGGGTCATGAACACTGAAGCTTTCTTT; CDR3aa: CASLTRVMNTEAFF